What follows are 6 T cell receptor beta chains derived from one specimen sequenced in a study of human T cells and chemical hapten exposure. TCRdb redid the calling of the RACE reads with MiXCR, one entry per CDR3 protein. The top ten hold around 1.2% of the sample, which has 280,000 or so distinct CDR3 sequences, 7.7% seen once. The time point: pre-sensitization, week 0. Treatment here: therapeutic diphenylcyclopropenone sensitization with weekly scalp DPC. Material: whole blood, obtained in connection with sensitization to the hapten diphenylcyclopropenone (DPC). The origin of the receptors is a man between 18 and 29 years old with alopecia areata. Some clones in this sample may be carry-over from other donors' samples.

The chain joins TRBV11-3 to TRBJ2-3; a weak D match, TRBD2 (5 bases). Germline V CDR1 and CDR2: SGHNT, YENEEA. The CDR3 runs to 15 residues. With 1 base removed from V and 2 bases from J, the gap between germline ends came to 10 bases. CDR3 DNA: TGTGCCAGCAGCTTAGGGGGAGCCTACACAGATACGCAGTATTTT. Translated, it gives CASSLGGAYTDTQYF.

V gene TRBV10-3 combines with J gene TRBJ2-1; either TRBD1 or TRBD2 may fit D (5 bases each). V was trimmed by 5 bases and J by 5 bases, leaving 10 bases between them. CDR1 and CDR2 from the germline V gene are ENHRY and SYGVKD. CDR3 size: 13 residues. The CDR3 DNA reads as TGTGCCATCAGTCGGGACGCAGACAATGAGCAGTTCTTC. Translating it yields CAISRDADNEQFF.

This clonotype was seen a few times. The V call is TRBV10-3, the J call TRBJ1-5; TRBD1 aligns across 7 bases. V shed 5 bases and J 3 bases; nucleotides not matched to a gene: 7. This CDR3 comprises 15 residues. CDR1 ENHRY and CDR2 SYGVKD come from the germline V gene. CDR3 protein: CAISRGDSSNQPQHF. CDR3 bases: TGTGCCATCAGTCGGGGGGACAGTTCCAATCAGCCCCAGCATTTT.

This clonotype was found many times. The CDR3 protein is CASSQEGQGSDTQYF. CDR3 sequence (DNA): TGTGCCAGCAGCCAAGAAGGGCAGGGGTCAGATACGCAGTATTTT. This rearrangement joins TRBV3-1 to TRBJ2-3, with D perhaps TRBD1 (6 bases). Germline V lookup: CDR1 LGHDT, CDR2 YNNKEL (reference sequence). The CDR3 sequence is 15 residues long. The V end lost 0 bases, the J end lost 4 bases, and 11 bases lay between the germline ends.

The genes are TRBV16 and TRBJ1-5; D unresolved. The CDR3 length is 13 residues. The germline V and J ends were trimmed by 2 bases and 5 bases, with 7 bases remaining between them. Germline lookup yields CDR1 KGHSY and CDR2 FQNENV. As DNA, the CDR3 is TGTGCCAGCAGCCAACCGGGCCATCAGCCCCAGCATTTT. Its protein is CASSQPGHQPQHF. The full variable domain, in which reference TRBV16 and TRBJ1-5 provide the parts outside the CDR3, is GEEVAQTPKHLVRGEGQKAKLYCAPIKGHSYVFWYQQVLKNEFKFLISFQNENVFDETGMPKERFSAKCLPNSPCSLEIQATKLEDSAVYFCASSQPGHQPQHFGDGTRLSIL.

V and J are TRBV27 and TRBJ2-1; D might be TRBD2 (5 bases). Deletions cut 1 base from V and 2 bases from J, with 12 bases between. Germline assignment: CDR1 MNHEY and CDR2 SMNVEV (reference sequence). This CDR3 spans 16 amino acids. As DNA, the CDR3 is TGTGCCAGCAGTTTATTGGGAGATGCGACCTACAATGAGCAGTTCTTC. Its protein is CASSLLGDATYNEQFF.